This T cell receptor beta chain was identified during a study of CD8 T cells in Susac syndrome. Reverse transcription of roughly 0.5 to 1 ug RNA used random hexamers. Multiplex PCR with immunoSEQ amplified the TCR beta CDR3 across 54 Vbeta and 13 Jbeta. Each CDR3 protein is one row after TCRdb ran MiXCR on the immunoSEQ multiplex PCR reads. Of 70,000 or so distinct CDR3 sequences listed, 85% to 95% were seen once; the top ten hold about 0.25%. Trimming took off 5 bases at V and 2 bases at J, with 15 bases between the two ends. The germline V gene has CDR1 LGHDT and CDR2 YNNKEL (reference sequence). The CDR3 has 15 amino acids. Sequencing of TCR beta was carried out in blood CD8+ and CD4+ T cells. Negative isolation yielded the CD8+ and CD4+ T cells, while FACS enriched the TEMRA cells.

The source of this sequence is a human donor in good health. The specimen sequenced was CD8+ T cells from PBMCs. The rearrangement links TRBV3-1 to TRBJ2-5; D possibly corresponds to TRBD1 (7 bases). CDR3 in DNA: TGTGCCAGCAGCGCAGGGGGGTCTACACAAGAGACCCAGTACTTC. Its translation is CASSAGGSTQETQYF.